The next 4 T cell receptor beta chains were all read from a single sample in a study of graft-versus-host responses after intestinal transplantation. The assay was immunoSEQ multiplex PCR, and TCRdb's table has in-frame clones only and misses some. Seen here are about 90,000 clones, 91% observed once, and the top ten hold around 0.37%. No cognate antigen is known for these TCRs. Sample: unstimulated CD4+ T cells sorted from spleen or lymph node cells, taken before transplant. The receptors derive from a human donor who was the organ donor for an intestinal transplant.

This clone was seen just once. The genes are TRBV5-1 and TRBJ2-7, with 10 bases matching TRBD2. Losses at the gene ends were 2 bases for V and 3 bases for J; bases not matched to a gene: 14. The CDR3 extends over 18 amino acids. Per germline, CDR1 SGHRS and CDR2 YFSETQ. CDR3 sequence reads: CASSFRLAGDPVLYEQYF. The CDR3 nucleotides are TGCGCCAGCAGCTTTCGTCTAGCGGGAGACCCGGTCCTCTACGAGCAGTACTTC.

The table lists this clone with a count of one. The chain recombines TRBV5-1 with TRBJ2-5; 8 nucleotides align to TRBD2. V gave up 0 bases and J gave up 5 bases; unmatched junction bases: 9. There are 16 residues in the CDR3. The germline gives CDR1 SGHRS, CDR2 YFSETQ. The CDR3 DNA follows: TGCGCCAGCAGCTTGGGTTTGAGCGGGAGTTTTGAGACCCAGTACTTC. It is translated as CASSLGLSGSFETQYF. The full variable domain, in which reference TRBV5-1 and TRBJ2-5 provide the parts outside the CDR3, is KAGVTQTPRYLIKTRGQQVTLSCSPISGHRSVSWYQQTPGQGLQFLFEYFSETQRNKGNFPGRFSGRQFSNSRSEMNVSTLELGDSALYLCASSLGLSGSFETQYFGPGTRLLVL.

This clone was detected only once. The rearrangement links TRBV14 to TRBJ2-1; D is uncertain. Germline CDR1 SGHDN, CDR2 FVKESK. V lost 8 bases and J lost 4, with 6 bases in between. The CDR3 has 11 amino acids. The CDR3 nucleotides are TGTGCCAGCGGCATTTACAATGAGCAGTTCTTC. It yields the protein CASGIYNEQFF.

This clone turned up a few times. The rearrangement links TRBV5-6 to TRBJ2-7, with D possibly being TRBD2 (6 bases). CDR1 is SGHDT, CDR2 YYEEEE, per germline. This CDR3 comprises 15 residues. V lost 5 bases and J lost 3, with 18 bases in between. CDR3 sequence reads: CASSRPGTRYYEQYF. CDR3 bases: TGTGCCAGCAGTCGCCCCGGGACTCGCTACTACGAGCAGTACTTC.